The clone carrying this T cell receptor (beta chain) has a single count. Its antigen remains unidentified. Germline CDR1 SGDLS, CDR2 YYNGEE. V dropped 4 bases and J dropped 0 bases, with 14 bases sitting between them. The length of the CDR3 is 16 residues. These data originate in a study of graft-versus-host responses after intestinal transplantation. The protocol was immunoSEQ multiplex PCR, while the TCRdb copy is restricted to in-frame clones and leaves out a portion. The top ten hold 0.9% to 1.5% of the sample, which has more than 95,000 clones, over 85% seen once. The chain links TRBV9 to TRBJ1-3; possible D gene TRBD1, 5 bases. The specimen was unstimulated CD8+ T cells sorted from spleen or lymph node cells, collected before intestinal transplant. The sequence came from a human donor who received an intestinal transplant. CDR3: CASSPSGRLSGNTIYF. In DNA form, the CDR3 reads TGTGCCAGCAGCCCATCGGGACGGCTCTCTGGAAACACCATATATTTT. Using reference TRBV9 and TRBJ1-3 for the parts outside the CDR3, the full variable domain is DSGVTQTPKHLITATGQRVTLRCSPRSGDLSVYWYQQSLDQGLQFLIQYYNGEERAKGNILERFSAQQFPDLHSELNLSSLELGDSALYFCASSPSGRLSGNTIYFGEGSWLTVV.